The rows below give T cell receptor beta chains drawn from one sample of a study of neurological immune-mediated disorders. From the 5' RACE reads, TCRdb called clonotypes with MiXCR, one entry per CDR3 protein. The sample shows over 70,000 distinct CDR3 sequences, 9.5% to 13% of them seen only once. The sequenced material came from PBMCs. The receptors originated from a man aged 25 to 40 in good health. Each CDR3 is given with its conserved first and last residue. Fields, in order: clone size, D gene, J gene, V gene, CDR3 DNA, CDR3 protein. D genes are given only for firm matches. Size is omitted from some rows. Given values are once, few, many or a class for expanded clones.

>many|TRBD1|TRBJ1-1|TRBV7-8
TGTGCCAGCAGCTACCGACAGGGGGGTGAAGCTTTCTTT
CASSYRQGGEAFF
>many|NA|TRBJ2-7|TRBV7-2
TGTGCCAGCAGCAGCCCGGGAGAGACTTACGAGCAGTACTTC
CASSSPGETYEQYF
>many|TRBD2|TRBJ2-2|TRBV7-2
TGTGCCAGCAGCCCCGGTCTAGCGGGGGGGGTGGGCCCTAACACCGGGGAGCTGTTTTTT
CASSPGLAGGVGPNTGELFF
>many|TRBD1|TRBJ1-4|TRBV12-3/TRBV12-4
TGTGCCAGCAGTTCCCGGGACAGCGCTTTCGAAAAACTGTTTTTT
CASSSRDSAFEKLFF
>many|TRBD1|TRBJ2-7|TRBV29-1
TGCAGCGTCGGACAGGCGGACTACGAGCAGTACTTC
CSVGQADYEQYF
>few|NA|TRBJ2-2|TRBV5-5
TGTGCCAGCAGCTTCACGGCAGGGGGGGTGACCGGGGAGCTGTTTTTT
CASSFTAGGVTGELFF
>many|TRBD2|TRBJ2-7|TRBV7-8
TGTGCCAGCAGCTTACCCCCGGGACTAGTTATGCACGAGCAGTACTTC
CASSLPPGLVMHEQYF
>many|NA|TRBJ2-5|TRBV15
TGTGCCACCAGCAGAGATTTCGCCGAGACCCAGTACTTC
CATSRDFAETQYF
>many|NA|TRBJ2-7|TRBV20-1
TGCAGTGCTAGACGTAGCGGCATTCTAGGGGAGCAGTACTTC
CSARRSGILGEQYF
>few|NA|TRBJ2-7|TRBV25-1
TGTGCCAGCAGTCCCCATAACGAGCAGTACTTC
CASSPHNEQYF
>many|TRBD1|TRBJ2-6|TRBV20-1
TGCAGTGCTAGAGACGGGACAGGGTTGAGCTCTGGGGCCAACGTCCTGACTTTC
CSARDGTGLSSGANVLTF
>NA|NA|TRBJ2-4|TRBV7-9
TGTGCCAGCAGCCACAGTGGGGTTTCGGGGTCCATTCAGTACTTC
CASSHSGVSGSIQYF
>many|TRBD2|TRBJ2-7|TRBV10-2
TGCGCCAGCAGTAACCGGGACCTAGCGGCTGCGGGCTACGAGCAGTACTTC
CASSNRDLAAAGYEQYF
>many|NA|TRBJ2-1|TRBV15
TGTGCCATAGGACGCCTCAATGAGCAGTTCTTC
CAIGRLNEQFF
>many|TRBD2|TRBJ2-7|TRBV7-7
TGTGCCAGCAGCTCGGGACTAGCGGGCGAGCAGTACTTC
CASSSGLAGEQYF
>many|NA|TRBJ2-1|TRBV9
TGTGCCAGCAGCCCTGACACAGACTACAATGAGCAGTTCTTC
CASSPDTDYNEQFF
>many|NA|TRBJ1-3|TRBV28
TGTGCCAGTTCGAAGGCAGGGAGAAACACCATATATTTT
CASSKAGRNTIYF
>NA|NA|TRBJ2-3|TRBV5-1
TGCGCCAGAAGCCTGTTCACAGATACGCAGTATTTT
CARSLFTDTQYF
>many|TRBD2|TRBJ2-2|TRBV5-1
TGCGCCAGCAGCCCTAGCGGGAGCAGCACCGGGGAGCTGTTTTTT
CASSPSGSSTGELFF
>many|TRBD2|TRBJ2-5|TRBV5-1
TGCGCCAGCAGCTTGCCGGGACTAGCGGGAGCCGGGGAGACCCAGTACTTC
CASSLPGLAGAGETQYF
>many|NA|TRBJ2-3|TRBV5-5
TGTGCCAGCAGCTTGGCCCTCCCCGATACGCAGTATTTT
CASSLALPDTQYF
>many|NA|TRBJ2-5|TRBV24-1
TGTGCCACCAGTGAAGGGTCAGAGACCCAGTACTTC
CATSEGSETQYF
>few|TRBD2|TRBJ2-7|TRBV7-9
TGTGCCAGCAGTTCCCCCCCTCTAGCGGGGAGGTGGGGGCAGTACTTC
CASSSPPLAGRWGQYF
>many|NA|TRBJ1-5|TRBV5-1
TGCGCCAGCAGCCCCGACAACGGAGGGCCCCAGCATTTT
CASSPDNGGPQHF
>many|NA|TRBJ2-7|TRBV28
TGTGCCAGCAGCCGGGACAATGTTCCCTACGAGCAGTACTTC
CASSRDNVPYEQYF
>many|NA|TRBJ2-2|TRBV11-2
TGTGCCAGCAGCTCTCACCCGCAGGGAGGAGCCACCGGGGAGCTGTTTTTT
CASSSHPQGGATGELFF
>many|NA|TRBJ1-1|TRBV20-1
TGCAGTGCCGTTTGGTTGGATAACACTGAAGCTTTCTTT
CSAVWLDNTEAFF
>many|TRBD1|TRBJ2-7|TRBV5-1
TGCGCCAGCAGCTTGCCCGGGACAGGGGTGAACGAGCAGTACTTC
CASSLPGTGVNEQYF
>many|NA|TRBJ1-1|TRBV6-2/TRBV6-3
TGTGCCACCCTAGAGGAGGGAGGCACTGAAGCTTTCTTT
CATLEEGGTEAFF
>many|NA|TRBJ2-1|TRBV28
TGTGCCAGCAGTTCCTTCTCGTGGAACGAGCAGTTCTTC
CASSSFSWNEQFF
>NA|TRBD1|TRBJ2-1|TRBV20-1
TGCAGTGAGCTGGACAGGGGTAACAATGAGCAGTTCTTC
CSELDRGNNEQFF
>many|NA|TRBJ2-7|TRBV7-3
TGTGCCAGCAGTGAAGGGGATAAGTTCGAGCAGTACTTC
CASSEGDKFEQYF
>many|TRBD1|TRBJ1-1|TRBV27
TGTGCCAGCAGTCCCAGGGGGTCCACTGAAGCTTTCTTT
CASSPRGSTEAFF
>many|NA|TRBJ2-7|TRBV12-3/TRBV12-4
TGTGCCAGCAGTCTCGCCGTGGGTTCTAGCGAGCAGTACTTC
CASSLAVGSSEQYF
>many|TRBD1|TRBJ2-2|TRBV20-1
TGCAGTGCCCGACAGGGGACGGACACCGGGGAGCTGTTTTTT
CSARQGTDTGELFF
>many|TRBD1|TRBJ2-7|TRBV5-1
TGCGCCAGCAGGGGGGACAGTCTATACGAGCAGTACTTC
CASRGDSLYEQYF
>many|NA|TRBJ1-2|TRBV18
TGTGCCAGCTCACCAGGACCACTTCTGGGGCTCTACACCTTC
CASSPGPLLGLYTF
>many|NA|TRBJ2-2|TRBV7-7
TGTGCCAGCAGCTCGGGGTCCATTCAGGGCGGGGAGCTGTTTTTT
CASSSGSIQGGELFF